One TCR beta chain is described in this entry. Its antigen is unknown. The input lacks base qualities; no much larger clone sits a single base away. The cohort was made up of hundreds of healthy bone marrow donors. Cohort members were all nominally healthy when sampled, although unrecorded immune exposures were likely present. The donor tested CMV seropositive and was one of the 289 seropositive cohort members. A peripheral blood sample was collected from each donor, and TCR beta sequencing was performed on peripheral blood mononuclear cells. Genomic DNA extraction from the blood cell samples was performed with the Qiagen DNeasy Blood Extraction Kit. Libraries came from the immunoSEQ multiplex PCR assay. The multiplex PCR relied on a mix of 60 forward primers for TCR Vbeta segments and 13 reverse primers for TCR Jbeta segments. The CDR3 region of rearranged TCR beta genes was amplified from genomic DNA by a multiplex PCR assay. Amplified TCR beta libraries were sequenced as 87-base-pair reads on the Illumina HiSeq System. Per the authors' processing: In a later analysis, some 80 million unique TCR beta chains were counted across the roughly 670 repertoires, and about 10 million of these chains were shared by at least two donors. To remove PCR and sequencing errors, raw reads were error-corrected and collapsed into unique sequences using a nearest-neighbor algorithm that merged closely related sequences. V, D and J gene segments were assigned by aligning CDR3 sequences to IMGT reference sequences. For a sequence to be retained, at least a six-nucleotide match to both a V gene segment and a J gene segment was required. A rearrangement counted as productive if the CDR3 had no stop codons and remained in frame with V and J, and every other rearrangement counted as non-productive. Following IMGT convention, CDR3 was defined as the stretch from the second conserved V-encoded cysteine up to the conserved J-encoded phenylalanine. Sequences without an unambiguous match to a single V gene segment were excluded from the earlier analysis of over 500 of the donors. In an earlier analysis of approximately 610 of the donors, V segments were called functional above 56.7% productive rearrangements and were called segregating when the between-donor standard deviation exceeded 5%. A statistical classification framework was built to diagnose cytomegalovirus status from the catalog of TCR beta chain sequences. In a later analysis, V and J genes were assigned by comparing TCR nucleotide sequences against IMGT/GENE-DB human TR gene sequences. The TCRdist pipeline was used in a later analysis to assign CDR3 sequences and most-parsimonious VDJ recombination scenarios. In a later analysis, each TCR beta chain was defined by its CDR3 amino acid sequence together with its V-gene family, and reads lacking a unique V-gene family were excluded. A later analysis removed 450 to 600 highly shared, low-generation-probability nucleotide sequences to deal with suspected cross-contamination and a sequencing artifact. In a later analysis, a clonal expansion index for each public chain was calculated from normalized within-repertoire ranks of inferred template counts. In a later analysis, generation probabilities were computed using a VDJ recombination model fitted to out-of-frame rearrangements, and the results were checked against IGoR. In a later analysis, TCR-TCR, TCR-HLA and TCR-CMV co-occurrence was scored with hypergeometric tests, and a repertoire-size bias correction was applied to TCR pairs. To estimate false discovery rates, a later analysis permuted the HLA or CMV assignments 20 times. A later analysis grouped co-occurring TCRs with DBSCAN, adding TCRdist sequence similarity when clustering within HLA-allele-positive subsets. Repertoires with fewer than 30,000 or more than 120,000 public chains, plus five repertoires with anomalous nucleotide sharing, were excluded from co-occurrence clustering. Imported from immuneACCESS, the table was reduced by TCRdb to in-frame sequences with V and J called. These copies leave out some clones; in studies compared against another copy, an unresolved V gene accounts for under half, and the cause of the remainder is not known. V, J and clone size were drawn from that table, and D and trimming were deduced from the DNA. The sample contains about 110,000 clones, around 73% of them found a single time. The biggest ten clones account for just over 8% of the sample.

Trimming at the junction amounts to 3 bases on V and 9 bases on J, and the germline ends lie 12 bases apart. The germline V gene (reference sequence) supplies CDR1 SEHNR and CDR2 FQNEAQ. The CDR3 has 13 amino acids, counting the end cysteine and phenylalanine. Only the CDR3 part of the read is kept: 39 bases, read in frame from the first base. These data come from a study of cytomegalovirus exposure and HLA in healthy donors (dated by TCRdb to 2016 to 2017). Background on the whole study: An earlier analysis of about 560 of the donors reported about 280 Gb of sequence data and 95 million to 140 million unique TCR beta sequences obtained from roughly 170 million T cells. An early release that covered 640 HLA-typed donors contained approximately 300 gigabases of sequencing data and about 84 million unique TCR sequences. The genetic ancestry cluster associated with self-reported Caucasian donors included roughly 84% of the roughly 410 genotyped donors. The study aimed to test whether signatures of past pathogen exposure could be identified by cataloging public T cell receptors. The study profiled the T cell repertoires of hundreds of subjects by immunosequencing and related them to cytomegalovirus serostatus. Along with the roughly 670-subject first cohort, a separate validation cohort of some 130 different subjects was used. High-throughput TCR immunosequencing, statistical association of individual TCRs with disease status, and machine learning were combined to predict cytomegalovirus infection status. To study patterns of TCR occurrence, a later analysis re-analyzed previously published TCR beta repertoires from 500 to 850 donors and added high-resolution HLA genotyping. Rather than using new phenotypic data, the later analysis identified candidate immune exposures from TCR beta sequences and from how often those sequences occurred across donors. An earlier analysis of 587 of the donors used high-throughput TCR beta sequencing to judge whether each TCR beta V gene segment behaved as functional or pseudogenic. Donor age, sex, ethnicity and CMV serostatus were compiled alongside the repertoire data. A later genetic analysis used genome-wide SNP genotypes for about 60% of the roughly 670 donors, treating that subset as a discovery cohort. Every repertoire in the discovery cohort had been generated on one and the same sequencing platform. HLA typing covered class I and class II loci at four-digit resolution. Typing coverage varied by locus: roughly 629-640 donors for A, B, C, DRB1 and DQB1; around 560 for DQA1; more than 600 for DPA1; roughly 450 for DPB1. Roughly 5 DR-DQ haplotypes were handled as single units for association and clustering, since linkage in the cohort was strong. Across 300 to 400 genotyped donors of the cohort, an average of about 240,000 unique TCR beta nucleotide sequences per donor were sequenced, and roughly 17% of those sequences were non-productive.

General study outcomes and caveats: Some IMGT-functional V segments, including TRBV6-2 and TRBV6-3, could not be distinguished by the 87-base-pair reads and were therefore excluded. In vitro tests confirmed that a few of the cytomegalovirus-associated TCR beta chains recognize cytomegalovirus antigens. The study listed over 150 TCR beta chains as associated with cytomegalovirus. Correlated functional status among segregating V segments might be attributable to linkage disequilibrium, but an unknown experimental factor could not be ruled out. A further reported finding was that TCR beta sequences accurately predicted the HLA-A and HLA-B alleles for most subjects in the first cohort. HLA typing was unavailable for some donors at each locus, so association tests used only the typed subset. Sequencing depth was assumed to be roughly uniform across donors in the presence/absence analyses, though that assumption may not hold. Most TCR sequences were seen in very few donors, while some public TCRs were found in many individuals. Most CMV-associated TCR beta chains appeared to be HLA-restricted in a later analysis, and the HLA associations seemed to be driven largely by CMV exposure. In a later analysis, several top co-occurrence clusters were reported to appear linked to parvovirus B19, influenza, CMV and Epstein-Barr virus. V-gene and J-gene trimming of TCR beta chains was associated with a missense DCLRE1C variant in a later genetic analysis, and the association was replicated in an independent cohort. It was suggested by the authors that the approach could potentially be generalized to other disease states and immunological phenotypes. The sequencing pipeline was judged likely to have produced a cluster of highly shared sequence variants as a technical artifact. A later analysis associated 15,000 to 20,000 TCR beta sequences with specific HLA alleles at a false discovery rate of 0.05. In an earlier analysis of more than 500 of the donors, most TCR beta V segments appeared in productive rearrangements about 87% or about 30% of the time, broadly matching IMGT annotations. In a later analysis, TCR association rates were found to vary across HLA loci, with the most associated TCRs seen for DRB1 alleles and the fewest for HLA-C alleles. Strong co-occurrence of HLA alleles, especially DR and DQ, made assigning TCR associations to individual alleles difficult. Compared with the roughly 670-donor mean, donors in an Asian-associated ancestry cluster had fewer N-insertions in productive TCRs, according to a later genetic analysis. Compared with equally common non-associated chains, HLA-associated TCR beta chains in a later analysis were more clonally expanded and had lower generation probabilities. Because counts were too low, roughly 17 rarely observed V segments, including chromosome 9 orphons, were left out of the earlier analysis of some 640 of the donors. The cohort was sequenced for TCR beta chains only, and without alpha or paired-chain data the features that could be detected were limited. The classifier was reported to diagnose cytomegalovirus status with high specificity and sensitivity in both the original cohort and the validation cohort. Immune exposure information for the cohort was limited to CMV serostatus.

The sample was PBMCs. This clonotype was sampled from a middle-aged woman in good health and CMV-seropositive. The sequence links TRBV7-9 to TRBJ1-5; the D region possibly corresponds to TRBD1 (6 bases align). For the CDR3, the sequence is CASSFTGQGPQHF. The base sequence is TGTGCCAGCAGCTTTACAGGGCAAGGGCCCCAGCATTTT.